The 30 T cell receptor beta chains given below trace back to one sample, sequenced in a study of CXCR3-negative and CXCR3-positive naive CD8 T cells. General study points: Hydrophobicity of TRB CDR3s was greater in CXCR3-positive naive cells than in CXCR3-negative naive cells.

UMI-labeled 5' RACE TRB cDNA libraries were prepared from the cells. TCRdb re-called the 5' RACE reads and shows each CDR3 protein once, DNA omitted. The sample shows some 150,000 distinct CDR3 sequences, and 0.4% to 0.5% sits with its ten largest clones. These receptors have no known antigen. Material: naive CXCR3+ CD8+ T cells from blood. Regarding subset: CD45RO-CCR7+CD27+CD95- naive CD8+ T cells expressing CXCR3 (TNR3+). The receptor set was obtained from a human donor in good health. Some clones in this sample may be carry-over from other donors' samples.

The gene calls are TRBV6-2 or TRBV6-3 and TRBJ2-1. Germline assignment: CDR1 MNHEY and CDR2 SVGEGT. CDR3 length: 15 residues. The CDR3 loop reads CASSYYFAGNNEQFF.

The V call is TRBV7-9, the J call TRBJ2-7; TCRdb selects TRBD2, and the lack of DNA leaves this call unchecked. The CDR3 consists of 13 residues. The germline V gene has CDR1 SEHNR and CDR2 FQNEAQ (reference sequence). CDR3 loop: CASSLASDYEQYF.

This chain connects TRBV12-3 or TRBV12-4 to TRBJ2-1. The CDR3 is 15 amino acids. The CDR3 region is CASSDMGTAYNEQFF.

The V call is TRBV5-6, the J call TRBJ2-7; the D gene TCRdb calls, TRBD1, cannot be checked with no DNA. The CDR3 runs to 15 residues. Germline CDR1 and CDR2: SGHDT and YYEEEE. This chain's CDR3 is CASSLNHRDTYEQYF.

The CDR3: CASSFEGTEMYF. The V and J genes are TRBV7-9 and TRBJ2-7; without DNA, the TCRdb call of TRBD2 cannot be checked. This CDR3 region has 12 residues. Germline V gives CDR1 SEHNR, CDR2 FQNEAQ (reference sequence). The full variable domain, its missing parts supplied by reference TRBV7-9 and TRBJ2-7, is DTGVSQNPRHKITKRGQNVTFRCDPISEHNRLYWYRQTLGQGPEFLTYFQNEAQLEKSRLLSDRFSAERPKGSFSTLEIQRTEQGDSAMYLCASSFEGTEMYFGPGTRLTVT.

This chain uses TRBV29-1 with TRBJ1-1. Germline lookup yields CDR1 SQVTM and CDR2 ANQGSEA. The CDR3 contains 13 residues. CDR3 region: CSAEGFMNTEAFF.

The CDR3 loop is CATSRDPTDNSYNEQFF. The V call is TRBV15, the J call TRBJ2-1; TCRdb's D call of TRBD1 is untestable without DNA. This CDR3 has 17 residues. Per the germline V gene, CDR1 is LNHNV and CDR2 is YYDKDF (reference sequence).

V and J are TRBV12-3 or TRBV12-4 and TRBJ2-7; TCRdb calls TRBD1, which cannot be checked without DNA. CDR3 length equals 14 residues. CDR3 sequence reads: CASSPPDRDYEQYF.

This chain links TRBV20-1 with TRBJ2-7; the TRBD2 assignment by TCRdb is unverifiable without DNA. The CDR3 sequence is 18 residues long. CDR1 is DFQATT, CDR2 SNEGSKA, per germline (reference sequence). The CDR3 protein is CSARPLGLANYQAYEQYF.

The chain employs TRBV3-1 and TRBJ2-7; the TRBD1 assignment by TCRdb is unverifiable without DNA. From germline, CDR1 is LGHDT and CDR2 YNNKEL (reference sequence). The CDR3 is 16 amino acids. This CDR3 is CASSQDLWGSSYEQYF.

The chain employs TRBV12-3 or TRBV12-4 and TRBJ2-1; the D gene TCRdb calls, TRBD1, cannot be checked with no DNA. This CDR3 spans 14 amino acids. CDR3 loop: CASSLGQVYNEQFF.

The rearrangement links TRBV6-5 to TRBJ2-3. The CDR3 runs to 14 residues. Germline V gene lookup returns CDR1 MNHEY and CDR2 SVGAGI. This CDR3 reads CATRGRTHTDTQYF.

The V call is TRBV7-9, the J call TRBJ2-1; TCRdb proposes TRBD2, but this gene call is untestable without DNA. This CDR3 spans 15 amino acids. Germline V gene data show CDR1 as SEHNR and CDR2 as FQNEAQ (reference sequence). Here the CDR3 reads CASSSTMRGGLEQFF.

The CDR3 protein is CASSPRSNEQFF. The chain recombines TRBV12-3 or TRBV12-4 with TRBJ2-1. This CDR3 has 12 amino acids.

The gene calls are TRBV5-1 and TRBJ2-7. This CDR3 has 13 residues. Per the germline V gene, CDR1 is SGHRS and CDR2 is YFSETQ. CDR3 in amino acids: CASRWSYSYEQYF.

The chain carries TRBV7-9 and TRBJ2-1. Per germline, CDR1 SEHNR and CDR2 FQNEAQ (reference sequence). The length of the CDR3 is 12 residues. CDR3: CASSIDFSEQFF. The entire variable domain, with the rest obtained from reference TRBV7-9 and TRBJ2-1, is as follows: DTGVSQNPRHKITKRGQNVTFRCDPISEHNRLYWYRQTLGQGPEFLTYFQNEAQLEKSRLLSDRFSAERPKGSFSTLEIQRTEQGDSAMYLCASSIDFSEQFFGPGTRLTVL.

The chain has TRBV29-1 and TRBJ2-7. Per germline, CDR1 SQVTM and CDR2 ANQGSEA. The CDR3 runs 12 residues. Here the CDR3 reads CSVEVYGPEQYF.

The V and J genes are TRBV7-2 and TRBJ2-2; TCRdb selects TRBD1, and the lack of DNA leaves this call unchecked. The CDR3 totals 12 residues. Germline V gene sequence: CDR1 SGHTA, CDR2 FQGNSA. CDR3: CASSLVQDELFF.

The chain has TRBV7-2 and TRBJ2-7. The CDR3 length is 16 residues. In germline, CDR1 is SGHTA, CDR2 FQGNSA. CDR3 region: CASSTPTEQLSYEQYF.

CDR3 residues: CASSHDGRGTDTQYF. The rearrangement uses TRBV14 and TRBJ2-3. This CDR3 comprises 15 residues. Germline assignment: CDR1 SGHDN and CDR2 FVKESK. Full variable domain (remainder filled in from reference TRBV14 and TRBJ2-3): EAGVTQFPSHSVIEKGQTVTLRCDPISGHDNLYWYRRVMGKEIKFLLHFVKESKQDESGMPNNRFLAERTGGTYSTLKVQPAELEDSGVYFCASSHDGRGTDTQYFGPGTRLTVL.

V gene TRBV4-3 combines with J gene TRBJ2-1. The CDR3 loop spans 14 amino acids. In germline, CDR1 is LGHNA, CDR2 YSLEER. The CDR3 reads CASSQISGGNEQFF.

The chain is built from TRBV21-1 and TRBJ2-7; without DNA, the TCRdb call of TRBD1 cannot be checked. TRBV21-1 is a pseudogene segment. The CDR3 covers 11 residues. The CDR3 loop is CASRSNRDSLF.

The V call is TRBV29-1, the J call TRBJ2-1; no DNA is available, so the TRBD2 call from TCRdb remains unchecked. Germline V gives CDR1 SQVTM, CDR2 ANQGSEA. The CDR3 spans 15 residues. This CDR3 is CSVVGLAETYNEQFF.

CDR3 region: CASSSGVDSNYGYTF. The chain carries TRBV2 and TRBJ1-2. The length of the CDR3 is 15 residues. The germline CDR1 and CDR2 sequences are SNHLY and FYNNEI.

The chain links TRBV6-5 to TRBJ1-2; TCRdb picks TRBD1, but there is no DNA to check that call. Per the germline V gene, CDR1 is MNHEY and CDR2 is SVGAGI. The CDR3 sequence is 16 residues long. CDR3 protein: CASSYSAGTGGYGYTF.

This sequence joins TRBV10-3 and TRBJ1-6. This CDR3 spans 15 amino acids. Germline loops: CDR1 ENHRY, CDR2 SYGVKD. The CDR3 is CAIRSTGSYNSPLHF.

This chain joins TRBV11-2 and TRBJ2-1. The CDR3 length is 17 residues. Germline V gene sequence: CDR1 SGHAT, CDR2 FQNNGV. This chain's CDR3 is CASSLGQAEAPYNEQFF. Based on the CDR3 plus reference TRBV11-2 and TRBJ2-1, the full variable domain is EAGVAQSPRYKIIEKRQSVAFWCNPISGHATLYWYQQILGQGPKLLIQFQNNGVVDDSQLPKDRFSAERLKGVDSTLKIQPAKLEDSAVYLCASSLGQAEAPYNEQFFGPGTRLTVL.

This chain joins TRBV6-1 and TRBJ2-1; TCRdb's assignment of TRBD2 cannot be checked, as there is no DNA. Germline V gives CDR1 MNHNS, CDR2 SASEGT. The length of the CDR3 is 14 residues. The CDR3 protein is CATKPGLSYNEQFF.

The genes are TRBV4-3 and TRBJ2-3; TCRdb selects TRBD2, and the lack of DNA leaves this call unchecked. The CDR3 is 20 amino acids. Germline loops: CDR1 LGHNA, CDR2 YSLEER. This chain's CDR3 is CASSQDNPRTSGGSTDTQYF.

The chain joins TRBV27 to TRBJ2-7; without DNA, the TCRdb call of TRBD1 cannot be checked. CDR1 and CDR2 (germline): MNHEY, SMNVEV (reference sequence). The CDR3 sequence is 14 residues long. CDR3 protein: CASSPGANPYEQYF.